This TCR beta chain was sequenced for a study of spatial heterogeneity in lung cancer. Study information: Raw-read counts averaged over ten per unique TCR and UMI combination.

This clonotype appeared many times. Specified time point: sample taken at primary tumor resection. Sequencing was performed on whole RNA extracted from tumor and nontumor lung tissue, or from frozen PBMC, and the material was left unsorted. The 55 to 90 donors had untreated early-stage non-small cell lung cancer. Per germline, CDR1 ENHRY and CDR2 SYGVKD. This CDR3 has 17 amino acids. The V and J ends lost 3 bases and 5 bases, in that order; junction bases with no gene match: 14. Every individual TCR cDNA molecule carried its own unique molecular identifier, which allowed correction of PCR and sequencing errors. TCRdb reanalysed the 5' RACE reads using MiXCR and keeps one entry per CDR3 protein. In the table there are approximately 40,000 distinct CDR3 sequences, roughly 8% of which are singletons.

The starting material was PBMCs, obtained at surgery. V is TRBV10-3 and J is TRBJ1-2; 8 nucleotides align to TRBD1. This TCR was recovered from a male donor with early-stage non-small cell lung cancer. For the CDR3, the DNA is TGTGCCATCAGTGACCCGGACAGGGCAAGGGACATTTATGGCTACACCTTC. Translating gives CAISDPDRARDIYGYTF.